This T cell receptor (beta chain) was retrieved from a study of blood T cell repertoires in COVID-19. The wider study: T cells, B-cell-depleted T cells, or PBMCs provided the cDNA or gDNA that served as material.

Original analysis: For nucleated cells, counts were estimated from reference gene primer amplification. Method: immunoSEQ multiplex PCR; TCRdb's copy keeps in-frame clones and lacks some. The V and J calls and clone size come from that table; D and trimming were worked out from the DNA. The sample consists of approximately 240,000 clones, 87% of them appearing once. CDR1 is MNHEY and CDR2 is SVGAGI in the germline V gene. V trimming: 6 bases; J trimming: 4 bases; junction bases outside the gene matches: 4. This CDR3 contains 14 residues. The study recruited people aged about 18 to 90 years across roughly 23 US areas. Clinical histories supplied by participants themselves formed the basis of cohort assignment.

This sequence originates from a woman aged 30 to 39 with acute COVID-19. J is TRBJ1-3 and V is TRBV6-5; 9 bases line up with TRBD1. Sequences were obtained from PBMCs or T cells enriched from blood (not recorded which). The CDR3 protein is CASRMGQGGNTIYF. In DNA form, the CDR3 reads TGTGCCAGCAGGATGGGACAGGGCGGAAACACCATATATTTT.